This is a list of T cell receptor beta chains from one sample in a study of T cells in tumors after PD-1 blockade. Using immunoSEQ multiplex PCR, the repertoire was profiled, and TCRdb retains in-frame clones only, with some absent. The sample yields tens of thousands of clones, 73% seen once. The material was PBMCs, obtained after anti-PD-1 treatment. Receptor source: a human donor with basal cell carcinoma. The CDR3 runs from the conserved cysteine through the conserved F or W. A D gene is named only where the DNA matches it firmly. Rows may omit the clone size; those that give it use once, few, many or a size class.

CASSVAGLPSNEQFF TGTGCCAGCAGCGTAGCCGGGCTACCAAGCAATGAGCAGTTCTTC TRBJ2-1 - TRBV9 -
CASIDSDRGKYTF TGTGCCAGTATCGACTCCGACAGGGGAAAGTACACCTTC TRBJ1-2 - TRBV19 TRBD1
CASSITGVETEAFF TGTGCCAGTAGTATTACGGGGGTCGAGACTGAAGCTTTCTTT TRBJ1-1 - TRBV19 -
CASTPRAGLNTEAFF TGTGCCAGCACTCCTCGGGCAGGGTTGAACACTGAAGCTTTCTTT TRBJ1-1 few TRBV2 -
CASSPQGAGYEQYF TGTGCCAGCAGTCCTCAGGGGGCGGGCTACGAGCAGTACTTC TRBJ2-7 once TRBV27 TRBD1
CASSVPRELKEAFF TGTGCCAGTAGTGTACCCCGGGAGTTAAAGGAAGCTTTCTTT TRBJ1-1 - TRBV19 -
CASRLTSGAQETQYF TGTGCCAGCAGACTAACTAGCGGGGCACAAGAGACCCAGTACTTC TRBJ2-5 - TRBV7-2 TRBD2
CATSDERGLAGYNEQFF TGTGCCACCAGTGACGAGAGGGGACTAGCGGGCTACAATGAGCAGTTCTTC TRBJ2-1 - TRBV24-1 TRBD2
CASSPSLILAEALLRSYEQYF TGTGCCAGCAGCCCTTCCCTCATACTAGCGGAGGCCCTCCTCCGCTCCTACGAGCAGTACTTC TRBJ2-7 - TRBV2 TRBD2
CASSIRQGAGQPQHF TGTGCCAGTAGTATTCGGCAGGGGGCCGGTCAGCCCCAGCATTTT TRBJ1-5 - TRBV19 TRBD1
CASRLGQGNTEAFF TGTGCCAGCAGACTAGGACAGGGAAACACTGAAGCTTTCTTT TRBJ1-1 - TRBV2 TRBD1
CASSAASTGELFF TGTGCCAGCAGTGCGGCGTCCACCGGGGAGCTGTTTTTT TRBJ2-2 - TRBV2 -
CASSPQSGRADTQYF TGCGCCAGCAGCCCACAGTCGGGGAGGGCAGATACGCAGTATTTT TRBJ2-3 - TRBV4-3 TRBD2
CASSRGTSGGPYEQYF TGTGCCAGCAGCCGAGGTACTAGCGGGGGCCCCTACGAGCAGTACTTC TRBJ2-7 - TRBV3-1/TRBV3-2 TRBD2
CAISPRESGSSYEQYF TGTGCCATCAGTCCTCGTGAAAGCGGAAGCTCCTACGAGCAGTACTTC TRBJ2-7 - TRBV10-3 -
CASSYGGGSGNTIYF TGTGCCAGCAGTTACGGCGGGGGCTCTGGAAACACCATATATTTT TRBJ1-3 few TRBV6-2/TRBV6-3 -
CASRSEGPLHF TGTGCCAGCAGGTCGGAGGGGCCCCTCCACTTT TRBJ1-6 once TRBV7-9 -
CASSYDADSYNEQFF TGTGCCAGCAGTTACGACGCCGACTCCTACAATGAGCAGTTCTTC TRBJ2-1 - TRBV6-5 -
CALMGNQPQHF TGTGCCTTGATGGGCAATCAGCCCCAGCATTTT TRBJ1-5 few TRBV19 -
CASSGRDPNQPQHF TGCGCCAGCAGTGGGCGGGACCCCAATCAGCCCCAGCATTTT TRBJ1-5 few TRBV10-1 -
CASRLHPRVDTGELFF TGTGCCAGCAGACTTCACCCCAGGGTGGACACCGGGGAGCTGTTTTTT TRBJ2-2 medium-sized TRBV7-3 -
CASSRAPSIFGYEQYF TGTGCCAGCAGCCGGGCCCCCAGCATTTTCGGCTACGAGCAGTACTTC TRBJ2-7 - TRBV14 -